This TCR beta chain was sequenced in a study of blood T cell repertoires in COVID-19. About the study: Researchers got acute and convalescent COVID-19 samples from the United States, Italy and Spain. PBMCs, B-cell-depleted T cells, or T cells were the source of the cDNA or gDNA that made up the material.

Participants were placed into cohorts based on the clinical history they reported. Before being deemed recovered, Cohort 3 donors had two negative PCRs, clearance, or symptom resolution. The assay was immunoSEQ multiplex PCR, and TCRdb's table has in-frame clones only and misses some. The sample records more than 250,000 clones, 80% to 95% being singletons. Input material: PBMCs or T cells enriched from blood (not recorded which). This clonotype was sampled from a young woman who had recovered from COVID-19.

The DNA for the CDR3 is TGTGCCAGCAGCCAGACTAGGGGACTCGTGGCCCAGTACTTC. Translation: CASSQTRGLVAQYF. The chain links TRBV13 to TRBJ2-5, with a possible D match to TRBD2 (6 bases). V dropped 5 bases and J dropped 9 bases, with 19 bases sitting between them. CDR3 length: 14 amino acids. The germline V gene encodes CDR1 PRHDT and CDR2 FYEKMQ (reference sequence).